Following are 32 T cell receptor beta chains from one sample sequenced in a study of blood T cell repertoires in COVID-19 (TCRdb year 2020). The protocol used for the library was the immunoSEQ multiplex PCR assay. TCRdb limited this immuneACCESS table to in-frame rearrangements with V and J called. A share of clones is missing; checked studies link under half to unresolved V genes, and the rest is unexplained. The sample has roughly 230,000 clones on record, around 80% of them singletons. The ten largest make up 10% of the sample. The source material was peripheral blood. These TCRs come from a woman aged 80 or over with COVID-19, enrolled during active disease.

The chain uses TRBV28 and TRBJ2-7; TRBD2 matches at 13 bases. V was clipped by 5 bases and J by 10 bases; unmatched bases: 11. CDR3 length: 15 residues. Germline V gives CDR1 MDHEN, CDR2 SYDVKM. CDR3 sequence: CASSPRTSGGSGQYF. The CDR3 DNA reads TGTGCCAGCAGTCCCCGGACTAGCGGGGGCAGCGGACAGTACTTC.

V is TRBV5-1 and J is TRBJ2-5; TRBD2 aligns across 8 bases. The ends lost 1 base at V and 4 bases at J; junction bases unmatched: 9. The CDR3 is 16 residues long. Germline lookup yields CDR1 SGHRS and CDR2 YFSETQ. CDR3 sequence: CASSLRGGGTRETQYF. The CDR3 region has the DNA TGCGCCAGCAGCTTGAGAGGCGGGGGGACGAGAGAGACCCAGTACTTC. The variable domain in full, completed from reference TRBV5-1 and TRBJ2-5, reads KAGVTQTPRYLIKTRGQQVTLSCSPISGHRSVSWYQQTPGQGLQFLFEYFSETQRNKGNFPGRFSGRQFSNSRSEMNVSTLELGDSALYLCASSLRGGGTRETQYFGPGTRLLVL.

The chain has TRBV3-1 (or the pseudogene TRBV3-2) and TRBJ2-7; TRBD2 agrees at 11 bases. The length of the CDR3 is 17 residues. CDR1 is LGHDT, CDR2 YNNKEL, per germline (reference sequence). The junction had 9 bases not matched to a gene; V was cut back by 4 bases and J by 1 base. DNA of the CDR3: TGTGCCAGCAGCCGACTAGCGGGGACTTCCCAATCCTACGAGCAGTACTTC. Protein product: CASSRLAGTSQSYEQYF.

This rearrangement joins TRBV3-1 (or the pseudogene TRBV3-2) to TRBJ1-1, with a tentative D call TRBD1 (5 bases). The CDR3 length is 14 residues. Trimming pared 2 bases from V and 4 bases from J, leaving 11 bases between. The germline V gene has CDR1 LGHDT and CDR2 YNNKEL (reference sequence). DNA of the CDR3: TGTGCCAGCAGCCAATTTCAGGGAAGCACTGAAGCTTTCTTT. Encoded protein: CASSQFQGSTEAFF.

This chain links TRBV28 with TRBJ1-3; 7 positions agree with TRBD1. The CDR3 has 15 residues. The junction had 7 bases not matched to a gene; V was cut back by 6 bases and J by 2 bases. Germline assignment: CDR1 MDHEN and CDR2 SYDVKM. The CDR3 DNA reads TGTGCCAGCAGCCCCCCGACAGGGACTGGAAACACCATATATTTT. It codes for CASSPPTGTGNTIYF.

The chain links TRBV5-1 to TRBJ2-1; 7 bases agree with TRBD1. Germline lookup yields CDR1 SGHRS and CDR2 YFSETQ. The ends lost 0 bases at V and 4 bases at J; junction bases unmatched: 4. The CDR3 sequence is 15 residues long. The CDR3 DNA is TGCGCCAGCAGCTTGGTTGGGACAGAATACAATGAGCAGTTCTTC. This translates into CASSLVGTEYNEQFF.

The chain joins TRBV7-2 to TRBJ2-7; 8 positions match TRBD2. The CDR3 spans 14 residues. Trimming took 5 bases from V and 8 from J; bases not matched to a gene: 11. Germline CDR1 reads SGHTA; CDR2 reads FQGNSA. DNA for the CDR3: TGTGCCAGCAGCAGCGGGGGCCATTCACTACAGCAGTACGTC. This encodes CASSSGGHSLQQYV.

This rearrangement joins TRBV5-1 to TRBJ2-2, with D possibly TRBD1 on 6 matching bases. Germline V gives CDR1 SGHRS, CDR2 YFSETQ. This CDR3 region has 15 residues. V lost 7 bases and J 2 bases, leaving 15 bases between the germline ends. The CDR3 protein is CASGPRGPNTGELFF. The DNA of the CDR3 is TGCGCCAGCGGGCCCAGGGGCCCTAACACCGGGGAGCTGTTTTTT.

The chain recombines TRBV5-6 with TRBJ1-2; 8 bases map to TRBD1. The CDR3 totals 14 residues. J lost 8 bases, V lost 2 bases, and 8 bases had no gene match. Germline V gene data show CDR1 as SGHDT and CDR2 as YYEEEE. The DNA of the CDR3 is TGTGCCAGCAGCTTAGACAGGGGATCAAACGGCTACACCTTC. Translating it yields CASSLDRGSNGYTF.

This chain connects TRBV10-3 to TRBJ1-2, with D possibly matching TRBD1 (6 bases). Germline assignment: CDR1 ENHRY and CDR2 SYGVKD. V lost 10 bases, J lost 0 bases, and 15 bases lay in between. CDR3 size: 14 residues. In DNA form, the CDR3 reads TGTGCCACCCTAGGGACAATAGCTAACTATGGCTACACCTTC. This encodes CATLGTIANYGYTF.

The chain has TRBV5-5 and TRBJ2-7; 7 nucleotides align to TRBD1. Germline CDR1 is SGHKS and CDR2 is YYEKEE (reference sequence). The V gene end was trimmed by 4 bases and the J gene end by 5 bases; junction bases not matched to a gene: 12. The CDR3 totals 15 residues. CDR3 sequence (DNA): TGTGCCAGCAGCCCTAGGGCAGGGGGTGGGAACGAGCAGTACTTC. This codes for CASSPRAGGGNEQYF.

The chain joins TRBV6-5 to TRBJ2-7; tentative D call: TRBD2 (6 bases). The V gene's germline CDR1 is MNHEY and CDR2 SVGAGI. The CDR3 is made up of 14 amino acids. With 8 bases removed from V and 2 bases from J, the gap between germline ends came to 16 bases. CDR3 DNA: TGTGCCAGCTCGCAGGGCGCGGGAACCTACGAGCAGTACTTC. Amino acid sequence: CASSQGAGTYEQYF.

This clone was seen more than once but under ten times. The chain recombines TRBV5-4 with TRBJ1-1, with D hard to call. Germline-derived CDR1 and CDR2 are SGHNT and YYREEE (reference sequence). V was clipped by 4 bases and J by 1 base, with 11 bases between them. The CDR3 totals 14 residues. CDR3: CASSPTTGNTEAFF. The CDR3 DNA is TGTGCCAGCAGCCCGACTACCGGGAACACTGAAGCTTTCTTT.

This rearrangement joins TRBV28 to TRBJ1-2; 11 nucleotides align to TRBD1. This CDR3 is 16 amino acids long. Germline V CDR1 and CDR2: MDHEN, SYDVKM. V shed 1 base and J 7 bases; nucleotides not matched to a gene: 8. The CDR3 loop reads CASSLYHRGQGGGYTF. The CDR3 DNA reads TGTGCCAGCAGTTTATATCATAGGGGACAGGGGGGTGGCTACACCTTC.

The V call is TRBV6-5, the J call TRBJ2-3, with no clear D. The CDR3 sequence is 15 residues long. The germline gives CDR1 MNHEY, CDR2 SVGAGI. V lost 0 bases to trimming and J lost 1 base, with 8 bases between them. The CDR3 reads CASSYSEVRTDTQYF. The CDR3 bases are TGTGCCAGCAGTTACTCTGAGGTGCGCACAGATACGCAGTATTTT.

The chain carries TRBV7-9 and TRBJ2-2, with 7 bases that match TRBD2. The CDR3 has 16 amino acids. Germline assignment: CDR1 SEHNR and CDR2 FQNEAQ (reference sequence). The trim removed 3 bases at V and 4 bases at J, leaving 8 bases unmatched. As DNA, the CDR3 is TGTGCCAGCAGCTTCTTTTTAGCGGGTACCACCGGGGAGCTGTTTTTT. It translates to CASSFFLAGTTGELFF.

V and J are TRBV9 and TRBJ1-4; 11 nucleotides line up with TRBD1. The CDR3 totals 15 residues. V dropped 0 bases and J dropped 7; count of bases not matched to a gene: 2. Germline CDR1 and CDR2: SGDLS and YYNGEE. The CDR3 DNA is TGTGCCAGCAGCGTAGGGGACAGGGGGGGTGAAAAACTGTTTTTT. This sequence encodes CASSVGDRGGEKLFF.

The genes are TRBV9 and TRBJ2-1; 9 bases fit TRBD2. The germline V gene encodes CDR1 SGDLS and CDR2 YYNGEE. Trimming at V came to 0 bases and at J to 0 bases, leaving 10 bases not matched to a gene. The CDR3 totals 19 residues. The CDR3: CASSVGLSTSGSSYNEQFF. CDR3 DNA sequence: TGTGCCAGCAGCGTAGGTTTATCGACTAGCGGAAGCTCCTACAATGAGCAGTTCTTC.

The genes are TRBV7-8 and TRBJ2-7; 8 bases fit TRBD1. With V trimmed by 5 bases and J by 4 bases, 10 bases remained unmatched. The CDR3 has 15 amino acids. Germline V CDR1 and CDR2: SGHVS, FQNEAQ. CDR3 DNA: TGTGCCAGCAGCCAAGCACAGGGGGGTTTGTACGAGCAGTACTTC. Protein product: CASSQAQGGLYEQYF.

The CDR3, as DNA: TGTGCCAGTGACCAGGGGTATAGCAATCAGCCCCAGCATTTT. It is translated as CASDQGYSNQPQHF. The V and J genes are TRBV19 and TRBJ1-5, with D possibly TRBD1 on 6 matching bases. Between the trimmed V and J ends, which lost 8 bases and 0 bases, there was a span of 11 bases. There are 14 residues in the CDR3. The germline V gene has CDR1 LNHDA and CDR2 SQIVND (reference sequence).

This clone was recorded a few times. J is TRBJ1-5 and V is TRBV30; the D gene is possibly TRBD1 (6 bases). CDR3 length: 14 amino acids. From germline, CDR1 is GTSNPN and CDR2 SVGIG (reference sequence). V lost 4 bases to trimming and J lost 0 bases, with 10 bases between them. The CDR3 sequence: CAWTTQGSNQPQHF. The CDR3 DNA is TGTGCCTGGACCACACAGGGTAGCAATCAGCCCCAGCATTTT. Using reference TRBV30 and TRBJ1-5 for the parts outside the CDR3, the full variable domain is SQTIHQWPATLVQPVGSPLSLECTVEGTSNPNLYWYRQAAGRGLQLLFYSVGIGQISSEVPQNLSASRPQDRQFILSSKKLLLSDSGFYLCAWTTQGSNQPQHFGDGTRLSIL.

This rearrangement joins TRBV14 to TRBJ1-1, with D unclear. Germline CDR1 reads SGHDN; CDR2 reads FVKESK. This CDR3 region has 16 residues. V was trimmed by 2 bases and J by 0 bases, leaving 13 bases between them. CDR3 DNA: TGTGCCAGCAGCCAAACGTTCGGGGAGGTGAACACTGAAGCTTTCTTT. Its translation is CASSQTFGEVNTEAFF.

The V call is TRBV10-3, the J call TRBJ2-3; D possibly corresponds to TRBD2 (7 bases). The CDR3 length is 15 residues. V was trimmed by 3 bases and J by 2 bases, leaving 12 bases between them. Germline values: CDR1 ENHRY, CDR2 SYGVKD. The CDR3 DNA sequence: TGTGCCATCAGTGATAAGGGGGGGGCCACAGATACGCAGTATTTT. It is translated as CAISDKGGATDTQYF.

The rearrangement uses TRBV2 and TRBJ2-5, with TRBD2 identical over 9 bases. This CDR3 comprises 16 residues. CDR1 and CDR2 from the germline V gene are SNHLY and FYNNEI. V gave up 2 bases and J gave up 4 bases; unmatched junction bases: 8. The CDR3 region is CASSEWRGGVSETQYF. Written as DNA, the CDR3 is TGTGCCAGCAGTGAATGGCGCGGGGGGGTGTCAGAGACCCAGTACTTC.

This clone was detected once. The chain has TRBV2 and TRBJ1-5; no definite D call. V gave up 1 base and J gave up 7 bases, with 17 bases separating them. The CDR3 length is 16 residues. The germline V gene encodes CDR1 SNHLY and CDR2 FYNNEI. The CDR3 nucleotides are TGTGCCAGCAGTGAAGGGGGAGGCGGGGTCGGCCAGCCCCAGCATTTT. Translation gives CASSEGGGGVGQPQHF.

The chain combines TRBV6-5 with TRBJ2-5; 8 bases fit TRBD2. The CDR3 has 13 residues. Germline CDR1 and CDR2: MNHEY and SVGAGI. The J segment lost 2 bases and the V segment lost 6 bases, leaving 2 bases of the junction unmatched. CDR3 in amino acids: CASRASGQETQYF. The CDR3 nucleotides are TGTGCCAGCAGGGCTAGCGGGCAAGAGACCCAGTACTTC.

The genes are TRBV28 and TRBJ1-1; D gene unclear. Trimming stripped 4 bases from V and 0 bases from J, with 9 bases between. The germline gives CDR1 MDHEN, CDR2 SYDVKM. The CDR3 length is 14 residues. The CDR3 here is CASSSSSLNTEAFF. Here the CDR3 DNA reads TGTGCCAGCAGTTCGAGTAGCTTGAACACTGAAGCTTTCTTT.

This clone appeared a few times. The chain joins TRBV18 to TRBJ1-2; the D is unclear. This CDR3 is built from 13 residues. V lost 5 bases to trimming and J lost 8 bases, with 15 bases between them. Germline CDR1 KGHSH, CDR2 LQKENI. CDR3 bases: TGTGCCAGCTCAGGAGGCCCCCAGGAGGGCTACACCTTC. Its translation is CASSGGPQEGYTF.

This clone was seen only once. The germline gene is not matched at one end of the junction; a read error may be the cause. The rearrangement joins TRBV7-7 to TRBJ2-5, with 8 bases lining up with TRBD1. The CDR3 loop spans 15 amino acids. Germline loops: CDR1 SSHAT, CDR2 FNYEAQ (reference sequence). The DNA for the CDR3 is TGTGCTAGCAGCTTAGGGGTACAGGGGGGAGAGACCCAGTACTTC. The encoded protein is CASSLGVQGGETQYF. Based on the CDR3 plus reference TRBV7-7 and TRBJ2-5, the full variable domain is GAGVSQSPRYKVTKRGQDVTLRCDPISSHATLYWYQQALGQGPEFLTYFNYEAQPDKSGLPSDRFSAERPEGSISTLTIQRTEQRDSAMYRCASSLGVQGGETQYFGPGTRLLVL.

The chain recombines TRBV28 with TRBJ1-1, with TRBD1 identical over 7 bases. From germline, CDR1 is MDHEN and CDR2 SYDVKM. The J segment lost 1 base and the V segment lost 4 bases, leaving 6 bases of the junction unmatched. The CDR3 loop spans 15 amino acids. The CDR3, as DNA: TGTGCCAGCAGTTCAGGGGGTTTCGGGAACACTGAAGCTTTCTTT. Encoded protein: CASSSGGFGNTEAFF.

This rearrangement joins TRBV10-3 to TRBJ2-3; 10 bases fit TRBD2. CDR3 length: 17 amino acids. Trimming removed 4 bases from V and 0 bases from J; junction bases left unmatched: 7. Germline values: CDR1 ENHRY, CDR2 SYGVKD. The CDR3 reads CAISGTAGGSSTDTQYF. Written as DNA, the CDR3 is TGTGCCATCAGTGGTACAGCGGGGGGGTCGAGCACAGATACGCAGTATTTT.

The CDR3 region is CASSTGTSSLSYNEQFF. The CDR3 DNA reads TGCGCCAGCAGCACTGGGACTAGCAGTCTCTCCTACAATGAGCAGTTCTTC. This chain joins TRBV5-1 and TRBJ2-1, with 9 positions matching TRBD2. CDR1 and CDR2 (germline): SGHRS, YFSETQ. V lost 4 bases and J lost 0; bases outside the gene matches: 8. The length of the CDR3 is 17 residues.